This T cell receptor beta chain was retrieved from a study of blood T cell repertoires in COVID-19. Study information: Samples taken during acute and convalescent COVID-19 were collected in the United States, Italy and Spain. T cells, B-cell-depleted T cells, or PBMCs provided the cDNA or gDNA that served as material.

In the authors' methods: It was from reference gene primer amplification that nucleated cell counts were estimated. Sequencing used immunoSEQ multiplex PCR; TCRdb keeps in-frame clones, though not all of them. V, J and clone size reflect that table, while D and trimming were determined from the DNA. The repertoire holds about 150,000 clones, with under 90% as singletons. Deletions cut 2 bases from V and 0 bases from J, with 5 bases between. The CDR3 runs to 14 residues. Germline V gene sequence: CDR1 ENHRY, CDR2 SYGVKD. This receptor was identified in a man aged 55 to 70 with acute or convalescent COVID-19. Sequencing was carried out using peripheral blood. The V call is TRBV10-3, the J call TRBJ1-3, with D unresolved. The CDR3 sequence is CAISEGSSGNTIYF. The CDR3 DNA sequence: TGTGCCATCAGTGAGGGCAGCTCTGGAAACACCATATATTTT.